This T cell receptor beta chain was recovered during a study of T-cell memory formation after mild COVID-19. Whole-study context: TCR clusters were largely donor specific.

About this clonotype: Its specificity is unknown.

Study-level results: Clonal second-wave expansions that peaked on day 37 had unconfirmed SARS-CoV-2 specificity.

The V end was cut by 0 bases, the J end by 7 bases, with 14 bases between. The germline V gene has CDR1 SGHRS and CDR2 YFSETQ. This CDR3 region has 14 residues. A 5'RACE reaction primed in the constant segment made cDNA libraries of TCR alpha and TCR beta, and these carried sample barcodes and UMIs. TCRdb reanalysed the 5' RACE reads using MiXCR and keeps one entry per CDR3 protein. The sample holds about 400,000 distinct CDR3 sequences, 20% to 25% seen once. Input material: PBMCs or a T cell subset sorted from them (not recorded which). This TCR was sampled from an adult woman who had mild COVID-19 (a few samples of this study predate the infection). Cell type and time point are not known. The chain has TRBV5-1 and TRBJ2-7; D might be TRBD2 (6 bases). The CDR3 DNA follows: TGCGCCAGCAGCTTGGGACTAGGTGAAGGGGAGCAGTACTTC. It translates to CASSLGLGEGEQYF.